This TCR beta chain stems from a study of beta chain features in type 1 diabetes. The study's findings and limits: Moderate but significant shortening of TCRB CDR3s was recorded in all four CD4+ subsets from Type 1 diabetes patients.

Isolated RNA was reverse transcribed in full, so expressed TCRB transcripts were sequenced. The study sequenced naive, central memory and regulatory T cell samples to an average of around 3.4 million reads. Only in-frame clones appear in the TCRdb table, and some are missing; sequencing was by immunoSEQ multiplex PCR. This table has 680,000 or so clones, about a sixth appearing once. With regard to this clone: Antigen unknown.

A single heparinised blood sample, averaging roughly 110 mL, was obtained per donor. Germline V gene data show CDR1 as SGHNT and CDR2 as YENEEA. V was clipped by 4 bases and J by 3 bases; unmatched bases: 8. This CDR3 spans 15 amino acids. The specimen was naive CD4+ T cells from blood. This chain connects TRBV11-3 to TRBJ2-7; 8 bases are a match to TRBD1. The origin of this receptor is a man between 18 and 29 years old in good health. The CDR3 reads CASSSGTGLFYEQYF. CDR3 nucleotides: TGTGCCAGCAGCTCTGGGACAGGCTTGTTCTACGAGCAGTACTTC.